Presented here are 19 T cell receptor beta chains from one specimen sequenced in a study of blood T cell repertoires in COVID-19. Generated by immunoSEQ multiplex PCR, the TCRdb table keeps only in-frame clones and is missing some. The repertoire holds over 200,000 clones, more than 80% seen once, with less than 3% in the top ten. Sequenced input: peripheral blood. The receptor source for this set is a man under 40 with COVID-19, enrolled during active disease.

This chain uses TRBV18 with TRBJ1-5; D not resolved. The CDR3 spans 16 residues. Trimming pared 3 bases from V and 2 bases from J, leaving 14 bases between. Germline loops: CDR1 KGHSH, CDR2 LQKENI. This CDR3 reads CASSPGAGLGNQPQHF. The DNA of the CDR3 is TGTGCCAGCTCACCGGGAGCCGGGTTAGGCAATCAGCCCCAGCATTTT.

The V call is TRBV2, the J call TRBJ1-6; TRBD1 aligns across 10 bases. The CDR3 length is 16 residues. The germline V gene has CDR1 SNHLY and CDR2 FYNNEI. V was clipped by 2 bases and J by 5 bases; unmatched bases: 3. CDR3 coding DNA: TGTGCCAGCAGTGAAAGACAGGGGGCGAATAATTCACCCCTCCACTTT. It yields the protein CASSERQGANNSPLHF.

The chain has TRBV7-2 and TRBJ1-1; D not resolved. This CDR3 contains 14 residues. V lost 2 bases and J lost 1, with 8 bases in between. Germline V CDR1 and CDR2: SGHTA, FQGNSA. The CDR3 loop is CASSLQVTNTEAFF. The CDR3 DNA follows: TGTGCCAGCAGCTTACAGGTGACGAACACTGAAGCTTTCTTT.

CDR3 DNA sequence: TGTGCCAGCAGCTTTCCCGGGACAGCAGCATTAAAGAATTCACCCCTCCACTTT. Translated, it gives CASSFPGTAALKNSPLHF. The rearrangement links TRBV7-9 to TRBJ1-6; 7 positions match TRBD1. The length of the CDR3 is 18 residues. The V segment lost 3 bases and the J segment 7 bases; nucleotides outside the gene matches: 15. Germline V gene data show CDR1 as SEHNR and CDR2 as FQNEAQ (reference sequence). Drawing the rest from reference TRBV7-9 and TRBJ1-6, the complete variable domain is DTGVSQNPRHKITKRGQNVTFRCDPISEHNRLYWYRQTLGQGPEFLTYFQNEAQLEKSRLLSDRFSAERPKGSFSTLEIQRTEQGDSAMYLCASSFPGTAALKNSPLHFGNGTRLTVT.

The rearrangement uses TRBV19 and TRBJ1-2, with 10 bases lining up with TRBD1. Germline-derived CDR1 and CDR2 are LNHDA and SQIVND (reference sequence). V was pared by 10 bases and J by 5 bases, with 4 bases of the junction left unmatched. The CDR3 consists of 12 residues. The CDR3 spells CATSDRGYGYTF. The CDR3 nucleotides read TGTGCCACCTCGGACAGGGGGTATGGCTACACCTTC.

The gene calls are TRBV2 and TRBJ2-1; 9 bases line up with TRBD1. The germline gives CDR1 SNHLY, CDR2 FYNNEI. J was trimmed by 6 bases and V by 10 bases; bases with no gene match: 19. CDR3 length equals 17 residues. In DNA form, the CDR3 reads TGTGCCACCCCCAAGGGTGTTACAGGGGGCTCTATCAATGAGCAGTTCTTC. Its protein is CATPKGVTGGSINEQFF.

The chain combines TRBV9 with TRBJ2-2, with 8 bases fitting TRBD1. Germline CDR1 is SGDLS and CDR2 is YYNGEE. V dropped 4 bases and J dropped 3; count of bases not matched to a gene: 5. This CDR3 has 15 amino acids. CDR3 sequence (DNA): TGTGCCAGCAGCACCGGGACAGGTTACACCGGGGAGCTGTTTTTT. Its translation is CASSTGTGYTGELFF.

The chain links TRBV19 to TRBJ1-3; 8 bases match TRBD1. There are 16 residues in the CDR3. Germline CDR1 and CDR2: LNHDA and SQIVND (reference sequence). Trimming cost V 3 bases and J 3 bases; bases outside gene matches: 7. The CDR3 nucleotides read TGTGCCAGTAGTATTCAACAGGGGGGAGGTGGAAACACCATATATTTT. Amino acids: CASSIQQGGGGNTIYF.

The chain employs TRBV15 and TRBJ2-7; 8 nucleotides align to TRBD1. The CDR3 consists of 16 residues. Germline V gene lookup returns CDR1 LNHNV and CDR2 YYDKDF (reference sequence). V lost 0 bases, J lost 2 bases, and 6 bases stayed unmatched. For the CDR3, the DNA is TGTGCCACCAGCAGAGAGTGGACAGGGAGCACCTACGAGCAGTACTTC. Its translation is CATSREWTGSTYEQYF.

For the CDR3, the DNA is TGCGCCAGCAGCCAGCTGGGACAGGGGGCGGCCATTCAGTACTTC. Protein product: CASSQLGQGAAIQYF. The gene calls are TRBV4-1 and TRBJ2-4, with 12 bases identical to TRBD1. Germline CDR1 and CDR2: MGHRA and YSYEKL. J was trimmed by 9 bases and V by 3 bases; bases with no gene match: 6. The CDR3 is 15 amino acids.

The V gene is TRBV4-3, the J gene TRBJ1-5; no firm D call. The CDR3 loop spans 17 amino acids. CDR1 LGHNA and CDR2 YSLEER come from the germline V gene. The V end was cut by 0 bases, the J end by 1 base, with 13 bases between. This CDR3 reads CASSQDRVSGSNQPQHF. In DNA form, the CDR3 reads TGCGCCAGCAGCCAAGATCGGGTCTCGGGAAGCAATCAGCCCCAGCATTTT.

The V call is TRBV30, the J call TRBJ2-1; weak D call: TRBD2 (6 bases). This CDR3 is 11 amino acids long. V shed 5 bases and J shed 7 bases, with 9 bases lying between them. The germline V gene encodes CDR1 GTSNPN and CDR2 SVGIG (reference sequence). CDR3 nucleotide sequence: TGTGCCTGGGCTAGCGAGAATGAGCAGTTCTTC. It yields the protein CAWASENEQFF. The full variable domain, its missing parts supplied by reference TRBV30 and TRBJ2-1, is SQTIHQWPATLVQPVGSPLSLECTVEGTSNPNLYWYRQAAGRGLQLLFYSVGIGQISSEVPQNLSASRPQDRQFILSSKKLLLSDSGFYLCAWASENEQFFGPGTRLTVL.

The chain couples TRBV11-2 to TRBJ2-1; no definite D call. Trimming stripped 5 bases from V and 3 bases from J, with 17 bases between. There are 16 residues in the CDR3. The germline CDR1 and CDR2 sequences are SGHAT and FQNNGV. DNA for the CDR3: TGTGCCAGCAGCCCCCAGATGGCTGCATACTACAATGAGCAGTTCTTC. It codes for CASSPQMAAYYNEQFF.

V and J are TRBV5-8 and TRBJ1-6; D perhaps matches TRBD1 (6 bases). The V end lost 1 base, the J end lost 3 bases, and 8 bases lay between the germline ends. CDR3 size: 15 residues. In germline, CDR1 is SGHTS, CDR2 YDEGEE. CDR3 sequence reads: CASSLYRVYNSPLHF. For the CDR3, the DNA is TGTGCCAGCAGCTTGTACAGGGTCTATAATTCACCCCTCCACTTT.

Only a few counts were recorded for this clone. This sequence joins TRBV7-3 and TRBJ1-1; D is undetermined. This CDR3 is 13 amino acids long. Germline CDR1 reads SGHTA; CDR2 reads FQGTGA. V dropped 5 bases and J dropped 1 base, with 8 bases sitting between them. CDR3 protein: CASSLRWNTEAFF. The CDR3 coding sequence is TGTGCCAGCAGCCTCAGATGGAACACTGAAGCTTTCTTT.

V is TRBV6-6 and J is TRBJ1-4; 7 bases agree with TRBD1. V was pared by 6 bases and J by 0 bases, with 4 bases of the junction left unmatched. Germline V gene sequence: CDR1 MNHNY, CDR2 SVGAGI (reference sequence). The CDR3 is 15 residues long. CDR3: CASRGTAATNEKLFF. As DNA, the CDR3 is TGTGCCAGCAGGGGGACAGCCGCAACTAATGAAAAACTGTTTTTT.

This chain uses TRBV4-1 with TRBJ1-2, with 7 bases matching TRBD1. Looked up from germline, CDR1 is MGHRA and CDR2 is YSYEKL. After removal of 0 bases from V and 6 bases from J, the junction contained 7 bases not matched to a gene. CDR3 length equals 15 residues. Here the CDR3 DNA reads TGCGCCAGCAGCCAAGACACACAGGGGCTCGATGGCTACACCTTC. Amino acid sequence: CASSQDTQGLDGYTF.

The V call is TRBV27, the J call TRBJ2-2, with TRBD1 matching 7 bases. The germline CDR1 and CDR2 sequences are MNHEY and SMNVEV (reference sequence). V shed 6 bases and J 4 bases; nucleotides not matched to a gene: 5. This CDR3 region has 14 residues. The CDR3 here is CASRETGTTGELFF. In DNA form, the CDR3 reads TGTGCCAGCAGGGAGACAGGGACCACCGGGGAGCTGTTTTTT.

The V call is TRBV2, the J call TRBJ1-1; D is ambiguous. V was trimmed by 5 bases and J by 4 bases, leaving 8 bases between them. This CDR3 region has 12 residues. Germline-derived CDR1 and CDR2 are SNHLY and FYNNEI. The CDR3 loop is CASSLRSTEAFF. The CDR3 DNA reads as TGTGCCAGCAGTTTACGGAGCACTGAAGCTTTCTTT.